A single sample gave rise to the 7 T cell receptor beta chains below, sequenced in a study of response to subunit inactivated influenza vaccine. TCRdb redid the calling of the RT-PCR reads with MiXCR, one entry per CDR3 protein. Of 550,000 to 800,000 distinct CDR3 sequences listed, roughly 13% are singletons. Specimen: PBMCs from blood, collected approximately 15 days before vaccination. These receptors all come from a man aged 45-60 years who received an inactivated influenza vaccine.

The rearrangement joins TRBV10-3 to TRBJ2-5; a weak D match, TRBD2 (5 bases). Trimming took off 0 bases at V and 5 bases at J, with 7 bases between the two ends. CDR1 is ENHRY and CDR2 is SYGVKD in the germline V gene. The CDR3 is 13 residues long. The CDR3 DNA sequence: TGTGCCATCAGTGAGTCGACGGGGGAGACCCAGTACTTC. This sequence encodes CAISESTGETQYF.

This clonotype was recorded at least ten times. The CDR3 is CASSLGAMNTEAFF. In DNA form, the CDR3 reads TGCGCCAGCAGCTTGGGTGCTATGAACACTGAAGCTTTCTTT. The chain joins TRBV5-1 to TRBJ1-1; D uncertain. This CDR3 comprises 14 residues. Trimming pared 0 bases from V and 0 bases from J, leaving 6 bases between. Germline CDR1 SGHRS, CDR2 YFSETQ.

This clonotype has at least ten counts. The genes are TRBV4-1 and TRBJ2-3, with D perhaps TRBD2 (6 bases). Germline-derived CDR1 and CDR2 are MGHRA and YSYEKL. V shed 0 bases and J shed 6 bases, with 10 bases lying between them. The CDR3 is 14 residues long. The CDR3, as DNA: TGCGCCAGCAGCCAAGATGGAGGGGCGGATACGCAGTATTTT. Translated: CASSQDGGADTQYF.

There are a few counts of this clonotype. The V call is TRBV4-1, the J call TRBJ2-5; D gene uncertain. With 0 bases removed from V and 4 bases from J, the gap between germline ends came to 6 bases. The CDR3 totals 13 residues. Germline values: CDR1 MGHRA, CDR2 YSYEKL. The CDR3 DNA reads as TGCGCCAGCAGCCAAGAATGGAGAGAGACCCAGTACTTC. This encodes CASSQEWRETQYF.

The table lists this clonotype with a few counts. The chain links TRBV7-9 to TRBJ1-1; D is unresolved. The germline V gene encodes CDR1 SEHNR and CDR2 FQNEAQ (reference sequence). Trimming took off 1 base at V and 0 bases at J, with 3 bases between the two ends. The CDR3 covers 13 residues. CDR3 DNA: TGTGCCAGCAGCTTAGTCATGAACACTGAAGCTTTCTTT. It codes for CASSLVMNTEAFF.

This rearrangement joins TRBV7-6 to TRBJ2-1; the match to TRBD2 covers 10 bases. Trimming took 4 bases from V and 5 from J; bases not matched to a gene: 17. This CDR3 region has 19 residues. In germline, CDR1 is SGHVS, CDR2 FNYEAQ. The CDR3 sequence is CASSSPRGSLAGVNNEQFF. The CDR3 DNA reads as TGTGCCAGCAGCTCTCCGAGAGGTAGTCTAGCGGGAGTAAACAATGAGCAGTTCTTC.

The sample holds many counts of this clonotype. The rearrangement joins TRBV10-1 to TRBJ2-7, with D uncertain. The CDR3 totals 14 residues. Germline CDR1 and CDR2: WNHNN and SYGVQD (reference sequence). V lost 0 bases and J lost 4, with 10 bases in between. The CDR3: CASSESATVYEQYF. CDR3 DNA: TGCGCCAGCAGTGAGTCCGCCACGGTTTACGAGCAGTACTTC.